Presented here are 6 T cell receptor beta chains from one specimen sequenced in a study of T cell repertoires in cytomegalovirus infection (dated by TCRdb to about 2019). Sequencing relied on an Illumina HiSeq 1500. TCRdb handled the public reads itself, with Q25 trimming in fastp and clone calling in MiXCR, and kept productive beta chains. CDR3 protein sequences are deduplicated, and each keeps its most common genes and DNA. The sample table shows 650,000 to 850,000 distinct CDR3 sequences, and 25% to 30% are seen once. The ten biggest clones cover over 10% of the sample. For these receptors, no antigen is known. Sample treatment or condition, as interpreted from the label and publication: in vitro stimulation with specific CMV peptide epitopes to enrich CMV-specific T cells. Source: cultured CD8+ T cells from PBMCs, taken from culture after CMV antigen stimulation. The receptors were sampled from a human donor in good health (CMV status not recorded). Some clones in this sample may be carry-over from other donors' samples.

The V and J genes are TRBV20-1 and TRBJ1-5; 10 nucleotides agree with TRBD1. The CDR3 covers 16 residues. Germline V gene data show CDR1 as DFQATT and CDR2 as SNEGSKA (reference sequence). After removal of 3 bases from V and 3 bases from J, the junction contained 8 bases not matched to a gene. This CDR3 is CSASIKGQGINQPQHF. For the CDR3, the DNA is TGCAGTGCTAGTATCAAGGGACAGGGGATCAATCAGCCCCAGCATTTT.

J is TRBJ1-5 and V is TRBV6-5; 8 bases are a match to TRBD1. The V and J ends lost 0 bases and 7 bases, in that order; junction bases with no gene match: 11. Germline V lookup: CDR1 MNHEY, CDR2 SVGAGI. The CDR3 is 17 amino acids. CDR3 region: CASSYSGPRQGFQPQHF. CDR3 in DNA: TGTGCCAGCAGTTACTCAGGACCGAGACAGGGGTTCCAGCCCCAGCATTTT.

In this sample, this clonotype turned up once. The gene calls are TRBV5-1 and TRBJ2-4; D perhaps matches TRBD2 (6 bases). V was shortened by 3 bases and J by 0 bases, with 7 bases between the two germline ends. There are 14 residues in the CDR3. Germline CDR1 and CDR2: SGHRS and YFSETQ. Here the CDR3 DNA reads TGCGCCAGCAGCTCGGGGGAAGCCAAAAACATTCAGTACTTC. Amino acids: CASSSGEAKNIQYF.

The V gene is TRBV7-6, the J gene TRBJ2-7; weak D call: TRBD2 (5 bases). This CDR3 is 14 amino acids long. Trimming removed 1 base from V and 3 bases from J, with 10 bases in between. From germline, CDR1 is SGHVS and CDR2 FNYEAQ. The CDR3 nucleotides read TGTGCCAGCAGCTTAGGTCACGGGGTCTACGAGCAGTACGTC. Protein product: CASSLGHGVYEQYV.

This clonotype was observed a handful of times. CDR3 region: CASSLDGTARFF. CDR3 nucleotides: TGTGCCAGCAGCTTAGACGGGACAGCCAGGTTCTTT. The chain is built from TRBV7-2 and TRBJ1-1; 7 bases map to TRBD1. This CDR3 region has 12 residues. V shed 1 base and J 14 bases; nucleotides not matched to a gene: 7. CDR1 and CDR2 (germline): SGHTA, FQGNSA.

This clonotype was recorded a few times. V gene TRBV7-9 combines with J gene TRBJ2-7, with D unresolved. The V and J ends lost 5 bases and 1 base respectively, with 9 bases between them. In germline, CDR1 is SEHNR, CDR2 FQNEAQ (reference sequence). This CDR3 spans 13 amino acids. Here the CDR3 reads CASSPKGSYEQYV. The CDR3 DNA follows: TGTGCCAGCAGCCCAAAAGGGTCCTACGAGCAGTACGTC.